This T cell receptor beta chain was documented in a study of blood T cell repertoires in COVID-19. Study in general: In each case, the material was cDNA or gDNA derived from T cells, B-cell-depleted T cells, or PBMCs.

The V gene end was trimmed by 4 bases and the J gene end by 5 bases; junction bases not matched to a gene: 8. The CDR3 has 15 amino acids. Germline lookup yields CDR1 SGHRS and CDR2 YFSETQ. Clones were read by immunoSEQ multiplex PCR, and TCRdb kept only the in-frame ones, dropping some. The repertoire holds approximately 260,000 clones, with more than 75% as singletons. This study enrolled people aged roughly 18 to 90 from under 25 US geographic areas. Cohorts were determined from participant-reported clinical history. The sequencing input was PBMCs or T cells enriched from blood (not recorded which). The chain links TRBV5-1 to TRBJ1-2, with TRBD1 identical over 10 bases. This TCR was recovered from a woman in her 50s who had been exposed to COVID-19. The CDR3 region is CASSASRTGGYGYTF. CDR3 nucleotide sequence: TGCGCCAGCAGCGCTTCCCGGACAGGGGGGTATGGCTACACCTTC. Looking up the rest from reference TRBV5-1 and TRBJ1-2 gives the full variable domain: KAGVTQTPRYLIKTRGQQVTLSCSPISGHRSVSWYQQTPGQGLQFLFEYFSETQRNKGNFPGRFSGRQFSNSRSEMNVSTLELGDSALYLCASSASRTGGYGYTFGSGTRLTVV.